This is a list of T cell receptor beta chains from one sample in a study of Graves' ophthalmopathy and Graves' hyperthyroidism. TCRdb re-called the multiplex PCR reads through MiXCR, storing one row per CDR3 protein. This table holds hundreds of thousands of distinct CDR3 sequences, roughly two fifths found once. The sample consisted of peripheral blood. Every receptor here comes from an adult man with Graves' ophthalmopathy. Each CDR3 is given with its conserved first and last residue. Fields, in order: CDR3 length, clone size, V gene, J gene, D gene, CDR3 DNA, CDR3 protein. The D gene is left open where the match is weak. Only some rows state a clone size, as once, few, many or a class for expanded clones.

>13|.|TRBV5-1|TRBJ2-5|.
TGCGCCAGCAGACGGGGGTATTCGGAGACCCAGTACTTC
CASRRGYSETQYF
>13|.|TRBV2|TRBJ2-1|.
TGTGCCATCGCCTATAGCTCCTACAATGAGCAGTTCTTC
CAIAYSSYNEQFF
>15|.|TRBV10-3|TRBJ2-7|TRBD1
TGTGCCATCAGCGCCCGACAGGGAGCAACCTACGAGCAGTACTTC
CAISARQGATYEQYF
>15|.|TRBV7-2|TRBJ2-7|TRBD1
TGTGCCAGCAGCTCGTCGGGACAGACCCTAGAAGAGCAGTACTTC
CASSSSGQTLEEQYF
>15|many|TRBV7-7|TRBJ2-7|.
TGTGCCAGCAGCTTAGGGTCAAGTTCTACCTACGAGCAGTACTTC
CASSLGSSSTYEQYF
>17|.|TRBV6-6|TRBJ1-5|.
TGTGCCAGCAGTTACTCGAGCAGGGCACAAATGAGCCAGCCCCAGCATTTT
CASSYSSRAQMSQPQHF
>17|.|TRBV2|TRBJ2-5|.
TGTGCCAGCAGGGACAGGGTGGGAGGGCCTCGCCAAGAGACCCAGTACTTC
CASRDRVGGPRQETQYF
>13|.|TRBV20-1|TRBJ1-1|TRBD1
TGCAGTGCTCACAGGGGGAAGGGCACTGAAGCTTTCTTT
CSAHRGKGTEAFF
>14|.|TRBV11-2|TRBJ1-4|.
TGTGCCAGCAGCCATTCAGGGTTAAGTGAAAAACTGTTTTTT
CASSHSGLSEKLFF
>14|.|TRBV5-8|TRBJ2-7|.
TGTGCCAGCAGCCCAATCTTACTAGTCTACGAGCAGTGCTTC
CASSPILLVYEQCF
>15|few|TRBV12-3/TRBV12-4|TRBJ2-7|.
TGTGCCAGCAGCCAAGCCCTCGGGAGCTCCTACGAGCAGTACTTC
CASSQALGSSYEQYF
>16|few|TRBV27|TRBJ1-1|TRBD1
TGTGCCAGCAGTTGGGACAGGGAATCGGGAAACACTGAAGCTTTCTTT
CASSWDRESGNTEAFF
>12|.|TRBV5-4|TRBJ1-2|.
TGTGCCAGCAGCTACACAGGGAATGGCTACACCTTC
CASSYTGNGYTF
>22|.|TRBV11-2|TRBJ2-6|TRBD2
TGTGCCAGCAGCTTAGGCAGGCTAGCGGGGGGCGAACCTAACTCTGGGGCCAACGTCCTGACTTTC
CASSLGRLAGGEPNSGANVLTF
>12|.|TRBV7-9|TRBJ1-2|.
TGTGCCAGCAGCCAAGAAGGGTTCGGCTACACCTTC
CASSQEGFGYTF
>15|.|TRBV4-2|TRBJ2-7|TRBD1
TGTGCCAGCAGCCAAGGTAGGACAGGGACGGTCGAGCAGTACTTC
CASSQGRTGTVEQYF
>14|many|TRBV19|TRBJ1-5|TRBD1
TGTGCCAGTAGTATGGCAGGGGGAGGCCAGCCCCAGCATTTT
CASSMAGGGQPQHF
>16|many|TRBV7-2|TRBJ1-2|TRBD1
TGTGCCAGCAGCTCCGGGACAGGGAATAAGGGCTATGGCTACACCTTC
CASSSGTGNKGYGYTF
>16|many|TRBV10-3|TRBJ1-6|TRBD1
TGTGCCAGCAGTGAGAAGGGATCAACAGGGGATTCACCCCTCCACTTT
CASSEKGSTGDSPLHF
>13|.|TRBV20-1|TRBJ2-7|TRBD1
TGCAGTGCTATGACAGGGAGCTCCATCGAGCAGTACTTC
CSAMTGSSIEQYF
>16|many|TRBV7-9|TRBJ2-5|TRBD2
TGTGCCAGCAGCCCACCGGGACTAGCGGGGGTGGAGACCCAGTACTTC
CASSPPGLAGVETQYF
>14|.|TRBV2|TRBJ2-5|TRBD1
TGTGCCAGCAGTTACCGGGACAGGGGGGAGACCCAGTACTTC
CASSYRDRGETQYF
>14|.|TRBV11-2|TRBJ2-7|.
TGTGCCAGCAGCTCCCCGACAGTCTCCTACGAGCAGTACTTC
CASSSPTVSYEQYF
>13|.|TRBV10-3|TRBJ1-3|.
TGTGCCATCAGTGGAGGGGTTGGAAACACCATATATTTT
CAISGGVGNTIYF
>13|many|TRBV29-1|TRBJ1-5|TRBD1
TGCAGCGTCGGACAGGGGTTGAATCAGCCCCAGCATTTT
CSVGQGLNQPQHF
>14|many|TRBV10-3|TRBJ1-1|.
TGTGCCATCAAAGGACTCGGGGGTGATCTAGAAGCTTTCTTT
CAIKGLGGDLEAFF
>16|few|TRBV12-5|TRBJ1-5|TRBD1
TGTGCTAGTGGTTTGGTACTAGGGACAGGGAATCAGCCCCAGCATTTT
CASGLVLGTGNQPQHF
>15|.|TRBV2|TRBJ1-5|TRBD1
TGTGCCACCAGTGATTCCGGGACAGTCAATCAGCCCCAGCATTTT
CATSDSGTVNQPQHF
>11|.|TRBV29-1|TRBJ2-1|.
TGCAGCGCTCAAATCAACAATGAGCAGTTCTTC
CSAQINNEQFF
>14|many|TRBV14|TRBJ1-2|TRBD1
TGTGCCAGCAGCCAAAACAGGGGACACTATGGCTACACCTTC
CASSQNRGHYGYTF
>11|.|TRBV29-1|TRBJ1-1|.
TGCAGTCGTGGAGGGAGGACTGAAGCTTTCTTT
CSRGGRTEAFF
>16|.|TRBV20-1|TRBJ2-7|.
TGCAGTGCTTACCCGGAGGGGCCCGACGACACCTACGAGCAGTACTTC
CSAYPEGPDDTYEQYF
>19|.|TRBV7-2|TRBJ1-6|.
TGTGCCAGCAGCTTACGCGACAGTAGAGGCCTCCGGGATAATTCACCCCTCCACTTT
CASSLRDSRGLRDNSPLHF
>17|.|TRBV5-4|TRBJ1-1|.
TGTGCCAGCAGCTTGAACCCATTTCGGGGATCGAACACTGAAGCTTTCTTT
CASSLNPFRGSNTEAFF
>15|few|TRBV29-1|TRBJ2-1|TRBD2
TGCAGCGTCGCCCTCGGAGCTAGCGGGTACAATGAGCAGTTCTTC
CSVALGASGYNEQFF
>9|.|TRBV7-8|TRBJ2-7|.
TGTGCCAGCAACGCGCCGGGACGATTC
CASNAPGRF
>13|.|TRBV25-1|TRBJ1-4|.
TGTGCTAGTGCGGGTGTAACTAATGAAAAACTGTTTTTT
CASAGVTNEKLFF
>16|.|TRBV2|TRBJ1-5|TRBD1
TGTGCCAGCAGTGACCGACAGGGGGGCGAGGATCAGCCCCAGCATTTT
CASSDRQGGEDQPQHF
>14|.|TRBV25-1|TRBJ2-7|TRBD1
TGTGCCTGCAGTGCCGGGACAGGACCCTACGAGCAGTACTTC
CACSAGTGPYEQYF
>15|.|TRBV3-1|TRBJ2-5|TRBD1
TGTGCCAGCAGGGATAGTGTACAGGGGCAAGAGACCCAGTACTTC
CASRDSVQGQETQYF
>17|.|TRBV5-1|TRBJ1-2|TRBD1
TGCGCCAGCAGCTTTATGGGACAGGGGGCGTGGAACTATGGCTACACCTTC
CASSFMGQGAWNYGYTF
>15|few|TRBV11-3|TRBJ2-7|.
TGTGCCAGCAGCTTCTCGGGCCCCTTCTCCTACGAGCAGTACTTC
CASSFSGPFSYEQYF
>14|few|TRBV7-8|TRBJ2-1|TRBD2
TGTGCCAGCAGCACCGCGGGGACTAACAATGAGCAGTTCTTC
CASSTAGTNNEQFF
>16|many|TRBV15|TRBJ2-7|.
TGTGCCGCCAGCAGAGATCTTATTCACAGGTCCTACGAGCAGTACTTC
CAASRDLIHRSYEQYF
>14|many|TRBV7-3|TRBJ2-7|.
TGTGCCAGCAGCCCCCCCACTAGTCGCGACGAGCAGTACTTC
CASSPPTSRDEQYF
>13|.|TRBV19|TRBJ1-2|.
TGTGCCAGTAGTATGTCCAGGCTCTATGGCTACACCTTC
CASSMSRLYGYTF
>17|many|TRBV7-9|TRBJ1-2|TRBD1
TGTGCCAGCAGCACACCCGAAGCCGGGACAGGGGAGTATGGCTACACCTTC
CASSTPEAGTGEYGYTF
>13|.|TRBV14|TRBJ1-2|.
TGTGCCAGCAGCTCTTCGGCTAACTATGGCTACACCTTC
CASSSSANYGYTF
>17|.|TRBV5-4|TRBJ2-5|TRBD1
TGTGCCAGCAGCATACATACCCAGGGGGCCGCCCTAGAGACCCAGTACTTC
CASSIHTQGAALETQYF
>15|once|TRBV25-1|TRBJ2-1|.
TGTGCCAGCAGCGCCGACAGGCCCCCTGGGGGTGAGCAGTTCTTC
CASSADRPPGGEQFF
>13|.|TRBV7-2|TRBJ1-2|.
TGTGCCAGCAGCCAGGGAGGGACGGCTGGCTACACCTTC
CASSQGGTAGYTF
>15|few|TRBV20-1|TRBJ1-1|.
TGCAGTGCTAGACCCCCGGACAAATTTTTTGCTGAAGCTTTCTTT
CSARPPDKFFAEAFF
>10|.|TRBV12-3/TRBV12-4|TRBJ2-7|.
TGTACCAGCGGTAACTACGAGCAGTACTTC
CTSGNYEQYF
>16|.|TRBV6-5|TRBJ2-6|.
TGTGCCAGCAGTCCCTCCGGTTTGGGTGGGGCCAACGTCCTGACTTTC
CASSPSGLGGANVLTF